This T cell receptor beta chain derives from a study of blood T cells in healthy people across ages. Using a J-beta primer mix together with a sample-barcoded 5' primer, a second PCR was run for roughly 7 to 11 cycles. TCRdb itself ran the 5' RACE reads through MiXCR, one entry per CDR3 protein. The profile shows around 780,000 distinct CDR3 sequences, roughly 26% of them singletons. The sample also formed part of further work on T cells of mothers and their children.

This TCR derives from a boy younger than 18 in good health. Specimen: blood.

CDR3 protein: CASSLPRDTYSNQPQHF. The DNA for the CDR3 is TGTGCCAGCAGCCTCCCCAGGGACACCTATAGCAATCAGCCCCAGCATTTT. The rearrangement joins TRBV5-7 to TRBJ1-5; maybe TRBD1 (6 bases). TRBV5-7 is an open reading frame, and its role is uncertain. The CDR3 contains 17 residues. V was trimmed by 4 bases and J by 0 bases, leaving 17 bases between them.